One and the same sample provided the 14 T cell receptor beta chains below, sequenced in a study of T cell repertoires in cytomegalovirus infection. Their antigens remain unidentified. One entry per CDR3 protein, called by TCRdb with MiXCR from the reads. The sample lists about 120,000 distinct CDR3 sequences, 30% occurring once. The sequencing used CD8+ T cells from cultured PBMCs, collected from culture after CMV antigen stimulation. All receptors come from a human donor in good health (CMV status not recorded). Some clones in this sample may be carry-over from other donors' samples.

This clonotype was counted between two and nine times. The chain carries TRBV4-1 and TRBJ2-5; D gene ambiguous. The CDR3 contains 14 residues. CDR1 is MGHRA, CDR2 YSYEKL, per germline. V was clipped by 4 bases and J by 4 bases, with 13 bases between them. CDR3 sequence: CASSLVRSPETQYF. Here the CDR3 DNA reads TGCGCCAGCAGCCTGGTACGGTCCCCAGAGACCCAGTACTTC.

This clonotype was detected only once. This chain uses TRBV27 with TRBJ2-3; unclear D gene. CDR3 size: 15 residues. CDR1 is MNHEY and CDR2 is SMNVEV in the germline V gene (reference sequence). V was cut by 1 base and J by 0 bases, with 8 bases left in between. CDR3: CASSLWAQSTDTQYF. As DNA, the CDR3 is TGTGCCAGCAGTTTATGGGCCCAAAGCACAGATACGCAGTATTTT.

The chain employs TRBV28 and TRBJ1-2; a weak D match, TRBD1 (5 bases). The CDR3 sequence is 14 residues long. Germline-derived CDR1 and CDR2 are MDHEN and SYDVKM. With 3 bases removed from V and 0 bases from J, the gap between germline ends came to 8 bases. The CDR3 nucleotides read TGTGCCAGCAGTTTCGGGACTTCTAACTATGGCTACACCTTC. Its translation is CASSFGTSNYGYTF.

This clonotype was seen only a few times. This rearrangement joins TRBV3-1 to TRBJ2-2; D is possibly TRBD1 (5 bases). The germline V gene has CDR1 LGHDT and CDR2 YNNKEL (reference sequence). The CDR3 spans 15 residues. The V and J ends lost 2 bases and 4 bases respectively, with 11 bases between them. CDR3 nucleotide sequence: TGTGCCAGCAGCCAAAGGGGTTATTTCACCGGGGAGCTGTTTTTT. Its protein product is CASSQRGYFTGELFF. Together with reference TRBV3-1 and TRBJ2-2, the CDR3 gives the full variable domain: DTAVSQTPKYLVTQMGNDKSIKCEQNLGHDTMYWYKQDSKKFLKIMFSYNNKELIINETVPNRFSPKSPDKAHLNLHINSLELGDSAVYFCASSQRGYFTGELFFGEGSRLTVL.

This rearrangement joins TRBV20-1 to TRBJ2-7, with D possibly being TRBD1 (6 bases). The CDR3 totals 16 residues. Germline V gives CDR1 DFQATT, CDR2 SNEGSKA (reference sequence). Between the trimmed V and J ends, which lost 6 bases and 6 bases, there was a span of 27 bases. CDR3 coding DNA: TGCAGTGCCCTCCGACAGGTTCGATTTGTTCAGTTCGAGCAGTACTTC. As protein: CSALRQVRFVQFEQYF.

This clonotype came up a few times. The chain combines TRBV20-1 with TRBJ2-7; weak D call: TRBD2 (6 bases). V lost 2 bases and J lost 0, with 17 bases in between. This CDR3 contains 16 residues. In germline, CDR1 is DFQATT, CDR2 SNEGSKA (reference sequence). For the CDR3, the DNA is TGCAGTGCTAGAAACGTAGGGCGGGGAAGCTCCTACGAGCAGTACTTC. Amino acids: CSARNVGRGSSYEQYF.

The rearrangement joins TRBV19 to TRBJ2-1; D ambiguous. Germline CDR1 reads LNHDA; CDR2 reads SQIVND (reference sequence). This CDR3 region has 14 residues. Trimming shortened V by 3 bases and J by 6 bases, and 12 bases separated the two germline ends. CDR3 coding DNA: TGTGCCAGTAGTATCTCTGGGAATCCCAATGAGCAGTTCTTC. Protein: CASSISGNPNEQFF.

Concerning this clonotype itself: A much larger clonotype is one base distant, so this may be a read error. The CDR3 coding sequence is TGTGCCAACAGTTTCGGAGTGAACACTGAAGCTTTCTTT. Its protein product is CANSFGVNTEAFF. This rearrangement joins TRBV12-3 or TRBV12-4 to TRBJ1-1; D unresolved. There are 13 residues in the CDR3.

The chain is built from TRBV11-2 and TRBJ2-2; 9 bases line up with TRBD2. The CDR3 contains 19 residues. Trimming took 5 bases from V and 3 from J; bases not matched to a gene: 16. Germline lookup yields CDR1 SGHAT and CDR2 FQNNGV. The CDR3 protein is CASSTTDTSGGFYTGELFF. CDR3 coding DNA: TGTGCCAGCAGCACGACAGACACGAGCGGGGGGTTTTACACCGGGGAGCTGTTTTTT.

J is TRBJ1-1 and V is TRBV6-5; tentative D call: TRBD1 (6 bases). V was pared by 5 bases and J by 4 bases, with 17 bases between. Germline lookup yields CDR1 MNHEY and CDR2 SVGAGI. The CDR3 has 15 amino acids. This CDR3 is CASSPGQPWGTEAFF. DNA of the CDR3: TGTGCCAGCAGTCCTGGACAGCCATGGGGCACTGAAGCTTTCTTT.

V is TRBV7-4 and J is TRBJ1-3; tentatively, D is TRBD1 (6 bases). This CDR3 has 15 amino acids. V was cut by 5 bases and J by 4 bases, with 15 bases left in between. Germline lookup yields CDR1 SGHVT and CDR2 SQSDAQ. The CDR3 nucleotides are TGTGCCAGCAGCCAGATGGACAGATTAGGAAACACCATATATTTT. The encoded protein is CASSQMDRLGNTIYF.

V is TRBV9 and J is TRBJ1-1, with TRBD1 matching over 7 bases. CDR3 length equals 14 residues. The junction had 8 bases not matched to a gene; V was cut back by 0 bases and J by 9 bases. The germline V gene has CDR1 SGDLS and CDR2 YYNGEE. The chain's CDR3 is CASSVDLGGVQAFF. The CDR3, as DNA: TGTGCCAGCAGCGTAGACCTAGGGGGCGTCCAAGCTTTCTTT.

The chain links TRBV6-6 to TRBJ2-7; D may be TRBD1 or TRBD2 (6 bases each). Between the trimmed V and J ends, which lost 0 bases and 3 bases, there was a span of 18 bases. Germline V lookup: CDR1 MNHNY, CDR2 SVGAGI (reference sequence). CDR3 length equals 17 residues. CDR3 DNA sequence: TGTGCCAGCAGTTACTCAGACCCCAAGGGGGGTTACTACGAGCAGTACTTC. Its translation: CASSYSDPKGGYYEQYF.

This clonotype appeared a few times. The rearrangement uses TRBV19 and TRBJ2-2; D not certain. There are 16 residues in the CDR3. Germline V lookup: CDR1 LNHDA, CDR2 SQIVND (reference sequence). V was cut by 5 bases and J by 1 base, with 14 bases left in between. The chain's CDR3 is CASSRFTSGNTGELFF. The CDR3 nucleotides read TGTGCCAGTAGTCGTTTTACCTCAGGGAACACCGGGGAGCTGTTTTTT.